This paragraph reports one T cell receptor (beta chain). The target antigen is unknown. CDR1 and CDR2 (germline): LGHNA, YSLEER. J lost 5 bases, V lost 0 bases, and 11 bases had no gene match. The CDR3 length is 17 residues. The data were taken from a study of CD8 T cells in Susac syndrome. Study results and limitations: Among people with Susac, CD8+ clonal expansion was greatest in TEMRA cells and active patients. In total CD8+ repertoires, roughly 17 Susac-specific public clones were detected, and CD8+ TEMRA repertoires contained 5 or 6.

RNA was extracted with the RNeasy kit, and a quantity of roughly 0.5 to 1 ug was reverse transcribed using random hexamers. From the immunoSEQ multiplex PCR reads, TCRdb called clonotypes with MiXCR, one entry per CDR3 protein. This sample yields 95,000 to 150,000 distinct CDR3 sequences, of which around 94% are seen a single time; around 0.27% belongs to the top ten. The V and J genes are TRBV4-3 and TRBJ2-5; TRBD2 aligns across 8 bases. This receptor was identified in a human donor with Susac syndrome. The specimen was CD8+ T cells from PBMCs. As DNA, the CDR3 is TGCGCCAGCAGCCAAGATCTTCCGGGGGGGCCTCGGGAGACCCAGTACTTC. Translated: CASSQDLPGGPRETQYF.